This is a list of T cell receptor beta chains from one sample in a study of monozygotic twins with inflammatory bowel disease. TCRdb re-called the 5' RACE reads, yielding one record per CDR3 amino acid sequence without DNA. This sample's table has roughly 300,000 distinct CDR3 sequences. The sequencing sample was made of blood. The receptors were sampled from a human donor with ulcerative colitis or Crohn's disease, or a healthy co-twin of an affected twin (not recorded which). The CDR3 runs from the conserved cysteine through the conserved F or W. Each record gives: CDR3 length, J gene, V gene, CDR3 protein.

18,TRBJ2-7,TRBV6-2/TRBV6-3,CASSYQGQGELLSYEQYF
11,TRBJ2-3,TRBV7-9,CASGGADTQYF
14,TRBJ1-5,TRBV12-3/TRBV12-4,CASSLRQGDQPQHF
14,TRBJ2-1,TRBV28,CASDFGTGDNEQFF
14,TRBJ2-5,TRBV20-1,CSARDPRLQETQYF
12,TRBJ2-5,TRBV5-1,CASKFRSGTQYF
13,TRBJ2-5,TRBV29-1,CSVGRQTQETQYF
11,TRBJ2-7,TRBV20-1,CSASRAYEQYF
14,TRBJ2-7,TRBV20-1,CSARDLGNLYEQYF
15,TRBJ2-3,TRBV28,CDTLGPTGIPDTQYF
13,TRBJ1-1,TRBV5-1,CASSYRDNTEAFF
15,TRBJ2-2,TRBV7-6,CASSLIGESTGELFF
13,TRBJ2-3,TRBV15,CATSRPDTDTQYF
15,TRBJ2-1,TRBV12-3/TRBV12-4,CASSATGVSYNEQFF
15,TRBJ1-3,TRBV14,CASSQGILSGNTIYF
13,TRBJ2-7,TRBV20-1,CSAPGTPFYEQYF
15,TRBJ2-3,TRBV7-2,CASSLGDLPTDTQYF
16,TRBJ2-2,TRBV5-5,CASSTIAGSNTGELFF
14,TRBJ2-5,TRBV18,CASSNGLFPETQYF
12,TRBJ2-5,TRBV27,CASRGTVKTQYF
14,TRBJ1-5,TRBV24-1,CATSDSGQDQPQHF
16,TRBJ2-5,TRBV28,CASSFGGRSDQETQYF
14,TRBJ2-1,TRBV7-3,CASRAGGIGNEQFF
14,TRBJ2-7,TRBV6-6,CASSYVQIGYEQYF
15,TRBJ2-1,TRBV29-1,CSVARDSGLYNEQFF
13,TRBJ2-2,TRBV7-3,CASSRGGTGELFF
14,TRBJ2-5,TRBV5-1,CASSLAGFQETQYF
13,TRBJ1-1,TRBV5-1,CASSLGGSTEAFF
15,TRBJ2-2,TRBV24-1,CATSQGQGTAGELSF
15,TRBJ2-1,TRBV5-6,CASSLGRRLYNEQFF
13,TRBJ2-7,TRBV28,CASSLGGVYEQYF
15,TRBJ2-3,TRBV24-1,CATSVDGTSTDTQYF
14,TRBJ2-3,TRBV5-6,CASSSPGEADTQYF
11,TRBJ1-4,TRBV11-2,CASGDPEKLFF
14,TRBJ2-5,TRBV4-3,CASSQDGRGETQYF
17,TRBJ1-6,TRBV7-8,CASSRRQGSSYNSPLHF
15,TRBJ2-5,TRBV20-1,CSARGLRGARETQYF
16,TRBJ2-1,TRBV7-9,CASSPIGGGYYNEQFF
15,TRBJ2-7,TRBV18,CASSPRSASLLEQYF